The 11 T cell receptor beta chains presented below share a single source sample, sequenced in a study of T cells in localized non-small cell lung cancer. TCRdb's table, derived via immunoSEQ multiplex PCR, lists solely in-frame clones and lacks some. Of about 810 clones in the sample, about 20% were seen once. The sequencing used lung tumor tissue, collected before any cancer treatment. These receptors came from a man between 40 and 70 years old with stage I squamous cell lung carcinoma.

This clone has only a few counts. The genes are TRBV11-3 and TRBJ2-3, with D unresolved. Trimming took off 2 bases at V and 6 bases at J, with 12 bases between the two ends. The CDR3 sequence is 14 residues long. Germline V gene data show CDR1 as SGHNT and CDR2 as YENEEA. The CDR3: CASSLQDRLDTQYF. The CDR3 region has the DNA TGTGCCAGCAGCTTACAGGATCGGCTGGATACGCAGTATTTT. Full variable domain (remainder filled in from reference TRBV11-3 and TRBJ2-3): EAGVVQSPRYKIIEKKQPVAFWCNPISGHNTLYWYLQNLGQGPELLIRYENEEAVDDSQLPKDRFSAERLKGVDSTLKIQPAELGDSAVYLCASSLQDRLDTQYFGPGTRLTVL.

This clone rates as medium-sized (0.01 to 0.1%). V gene TRBV11-3 combines with J gene TRBJ2-1; 8 positions match TRBD1. CDR3 length: 19 amino acids. The germline CDR1 and CDR2 sequences are SGHNT and YENEEA. Trimming cost V 5 bases and J 3 bases; bases outside gene matches: 18. CDR3 in amino acids: CASSISLPTQGAGYNEQFF. CDR3 coding DNA: TGTGCCAGCAGCATTAGTCTCCCCACCCAGGGGGCGGGCTACAATGAGCAGTTCTTC.

A few counts support this clone. This chain links TRBV6-8 with TRBJ1-1; D is perhaps TRBD1 (6 bases). This CDR3 has 14 residues. Trimming took 8 bases from V and 0 from J, leaving 13 bases between them. CDR1 and CDR2 from the germline V gene are MNHGY and SAAAGT. The CDR3: CASQGRGMNTEAFF. The CDR3 DNA reads as TGTGCCAGCCAAGGCAGGGGCATGAACACTGAAGCTTTCTTT.

V usage is TRBV18 and J usage is TRBJ1-2; 7 bases line up with TRBD1. Germline CDR1 is KGHSH and CDR2 is LQKENI. This CDR3 is 13 amino acids long. Losses at the gene ends were 2 bases for V and 6 bases for J; bases not matched to a gene: 3. CDR3 bases: TGTGCCAGCTCACCAGGGACAGAAGATGGCTACACCTTC. Protein sequence: CASSPGTEDGYTF.

This clone showed up just a few times. This CDR3 reads CASSASLQAEAFF. The CDR3 region has the DNA TGTGCCAGCAGCGCCTCGTTGCAAGCTGAAGCTTTCTTT. The chain links TRBV9 to TRBJ1-1; D gene unclear. Germline CDR1 is SGDLS and CDR2 is YYNGEE. The CDR3 loop spans 13 amino acids. V was cut by 3 bases and J by 6 bases, with 12 bases left in between.

This clone showed up just a few times. The chain has TRBV1 and TRBJ1-1. TRBV1 is listed as a pseudogene. The CDR3 is 15 amino acids. The CDR3 protein is CASSQRGGMNTEAFF. Written as DNA, the CDR3 is TGCGCCAGCAGCCAAAGAGGGGGGATGAACACTGAAGCTTTCTTT.

This clone was counted between two and nine times. The chain uses TRBV11-3 and TRBJ2-1, with 10 bases that match TRBD1. Losses at the gene ends were 5 bases for V and 7 bases for J; bases not matched to a gene: 5. The CDR3 is made up of 14 amino acids. The V gene's germline CDR1 is SGHNT and CDR2 YENEEA. The CDR3 loop reads CASSNGQGGNEQFF. The CDR3 DNA reads as TGTGCCAGCAGCAACGGACAGGGGGGTAATGAGCAGTTCTTC.

In this sample, this clone turned up a few times. This sequence joins TRBV6-8 and TRBJ2-2, with D maybe TRBD2 (6 bases). V was pared by 0 bases and J by 1 base, with 15 bases between. Germline-derived CDR1 and CDR2 are MNHGY and SAAAGT. The CDR3 is 18 residues long. CDR3 amino acids: CASSYSAEAGLNTGELFF. Here the CDR3 DNA reads TGTGCCAGCAGTTACTCGGCCGAGGCGGGACTGAACACCGGGGAGCTGTTTTTT.

The chain is built from TRBV18 and TRBJ2-1, with D uncertain. This CDR3 comprises 13 residues. Germline values: CDR1 KGHSH, CDR2 LQKENI. Trimming took 3 bases from V and 4 from J, leaving 7 bases between them. The CDR3 DNA reads TGTGCCAGCTCACCCACCTCTTACAATGAGCAGTTCTTC. This codes for CASSPTSYNEQFF.

The chain joins TRBV18 to TRBJ1-2, with D unclear. The germline V and J ends were trimmed by 3 bases and 4 bases, with 9 bases remaining between them. The CDR3 spans 13 residues. The germline CDR1 and CDR2 sequences are KGHSH and LQKENI. CDR3 bases: TGTGCCAGCTCACCTGCGGAATCCTATGGCTACACCTTC. Amino acid sequence: CASSPAESYGYTF.

This clone was found a few times. The chain recombines TRBV6-8 with TRBJ2-7; 8 bases fit TRBD1. Losses at the gene ends were 6 bases for V and 2 bases for J; bases not matched to a gene: 3. There are 13 residues in the CDR3. Germline-derived CDR1 and CDR2 are MNHGY and SAAAGT. CDR3 amino acids: CASRRTGTYEQYF. CDR3 DNA sequence: TGTGCCAGCAGGCGGACAGGGACCTACGAGCAGTACTTC.